This T cell receptor beta chain was found in a study of blood T cells in healthy people across ages. The overall study: About one barcoded beta molecule per two T cells came from capture by template switching.

There are a few counts of this clonotype. The germline gives CDR1 MGHRA, CDR2 YSYEKL. Trimming cost V 0 bases and J 4 bases, with 12 bases left between them. The CDR3 loop spans 15 amino acids. Using a J-beta primer mix together with a sample-barcoded 5' primer, a second PCR was run for roughly 7 to 12 cycles. Each cDNA was tagged by a template-switch adaptor containing 12 random nucleotides. Sequencing recovered at least 3 million CDR3-containing paired-end reads from each sample. TCRdb analysed the 5' RACE reads with MiXCR anew, one entry per CDR3 protein. Among fewer than 2 million distinct CDR3 sequences listed, roughly 43% were seen once. Drawing of peripheral blood yielded about 10 milliliters from each donor.

The chain links TRBV4-1 to TRBJ1-2, with D uncertain. The receptor was derived from a human donor in good health. What was sequenced was blood. CDR3 DNA: TGCGCCAGCAGCCAAGATACGGGTGCCACCTATGGCTACACCTTC. It specifies CASSQDTGATYGYTF.